The 15 T cell receptor beta chains reported below all come from one sample, sequenced in a study of cytomegalovirus exposure and HLA in healthy donors. The PCR employed 60 Vbeta primers together with 13 Jbeta primers. The table came from immunoSEQ multiplex PCR; TCRdb's copy has only in-frame clones and leaves some out. The sample includes roughly 99,000 clones, 79% of them seen just once. Material: PBMCs. These receptors were taken from a male donor in good health and CMV-seropositive.

This clone has only a few counts. The chain joins TRBV18 to TRBJ1-5; no reliable D call. The V gene lost 3 bases and the J gene lost 2 bases, with 17 bases spanning the gap. Germline V gene data show CDR1 as KGHSH and CDR2 as LQKENI. CDR3 length equals 17 residues. The CDR3 is CASSPQPSLAGNQPQHF. The CDR3 nucleotides read TGTGCCAGCTCACCTCAGCCTAGTCTGGCAGGCAATCAGCCCCAGCATTTT.

The chain carries TRBV15 and TRBJ2-7; 12 bases align to TRBD2. The ends lost 0 bases at V and 11 bases at J; junction bases unmatched: 8. CDR1 and CDR2 from the germline V gene are LNHNV and YYDKDF (reference sequence). The CDR3 runs to 15 residues. For the CDR3, the DNA is TGTGCCACCAGCAGAGATCCAACTAGCGGGGGGCCGGAGTACTTC. Its protein is CATSRDPTSGGPEYF.

V and J are TRBV5-4 and TRBJ1-2; 10 nucleotides match TRBD1. V lost 4 bases, J lost 0 bases, and 12 bases stayed unmatched. From germline, CDR1 is SGHNT and CDR2 YYREEE (reference sequence). The CDR3 spans 18 residues. This CDR3 reads CASSIPGQGWGANYGYTF. The CDR3 region has the DNA TGTGCCAGCAGCATACCGGGACAGGGGTGGGGAGCTAACTATGGCTACACCTTC.

The chain joins TRBV4-1 to TRBJ1-1; weak D call: TRBD1 (5 bases). The CDR3 covers 15 residues. Germline V CDR1 and CDR2: MGHRA, YSYEKL. The ends were cut back, 0 bases at V and 0 bases at J, with 8 bases in the middle. DNA of the CDR3: TGCGCCAGCAGCCAAGATGGGGGGGTGAACACTGAAGCTTTCTTT. Its protein product is CASSQDGGVNTEAFF.

This sequence joins TRBV20-1 and TRBJ1-2; 7 bases agree with TRBD1. Per germline, CDR1 DFQATT and CDR2 SNEGSKA (reference sequence). With V trimmed by 3 bases and J by 8 bases, 3 bases remained unmatched. The CDR3 extends over 11 amino acids. The CDR3 DNA sequence: TGCAGTGCTAGTGAAGGGGGCGGCTACACCTTC. It is translated as CSASEGGGYTF.

V and J are TRBV13 and TRBJ2-7; D might be TRBD1 (6 bases). This CDR3 contains 14 residues. V was clipped by 4 bases and J by 3 bases, with 13 bases between them. CDR1 and CDR2 from the germline V gene are PRHDT and FYEKMQ (reference sequence). The CDR3 region has the DNA TGTGCCAGCAGCTCCACAGGGAGCCGCTACGAGCAGTACTTC. This translates into CASSSTGSRYEQYF.

The table lists this clone with a few counts. The chain links TRBV14 to TRBJ2-1, with D perhaps TRBD2 (7 bases). Germline-derived CDR1 and CDR2 are SGHDN and FVKESK. This CDR3 comprises 17 residues. V was clipped by 1 base and J by 10 bases, with 23 bases between them. CDR3 nucleotide sequence: TGTGCCAGCAGCCAAGTCCTCGGGGGGCCCCGAAGTGTGGAGCAGTTCTTC. Protein sequence: CASSQVLGGPRSVEQFF.

The chain is built from TRBV7-6 and TRBJ1-2, with TRBD1 matching over 9 bases. V shed 6 bases, J shed 2 bases, and the junction held 4 bases outside the gene matches. Germline-derived CDR1 and CDR2 are SGHVS and FNYEAQ. The CDR3 consists of 14 residues. The CDR3, as DNA: TGTGCCAGCAGTTCGGGACAGGGAAACTATGGCTACACCTTC. This translates into CASSSGQGNYGYTF.

The chain recombines TRBV9 with TRBJ1-2, with no clear D. V lost 4 bases to trimming and J lost 2 bases, with 12 bases between them. CDR1 SGDLS and CDR2 YYNGEE come from the germline V gene. The CDR3 loop spans 14 amino acids. CDR3: CASSPYTGNYGYTF. The CDR3 nucleotides read TGTGCCAGCAGCCCCTATACGGGAAACTATGGCTACACCTTC.

There are a few counts of this clone. V and J are TRBV5-1 and TRBJ1-6, with unresolved D. The CDR3 totals 18 residues. V was trimmed by 4 bases and J by 1 base, leaving 18 bases between them. The germline CDR1 and CDR2 sequences are SGHRS and YFSETQ. The chain's CDR3 is CASSRAGRVPSYNSPLHF. DNA of the CDR3: TGCGCCAGCAGCCGGGCCGGGAGGGTCCCTTCCTATAATTCACCCCTCCACTTT.

V gene TRBV30 combines with J gene TRBJ1-5, with TRBD1 matching 11 bases. The V and J ends lost 5 bases and 4 bases, in that order; junction bases with no gene match: 1. Germline V CDR1 and CDR2: GTSNPN, SVGIG (reference sequence). The CDR3 is 13 amino acids. CDR3 nucleotides: TGTGCCTGGGGGACAGGGGGAAATCAGCCCCAGCATTTT. Its translation is CAWGTGGNQPQHF.

The rearrangement links TRBV7-6 to TRBJ2-7, with 9 bases that match TRBD1. The CDR3 sequence is 15 residues long. Germline V CDR1 and CDR2: SGHVS, FNYEAQ. The V gene end was trimmed by 5 bases and the J gene end by 1 base; junction bases not matched to a gene: 6. CDR3 bases: TGTGCCAGCAGCCAAGGGACAGGGTCATCCTACGAGCAGTACTTC. Protein product: CASSQGTGSSYEQYF.

The rearrangement joins TRBV2 to TRBJ1-5; weak D call: TRBD1 (6 bases). CDR3 length: 13 amino acids. Looked up from germline, CDR1 is SNHLY and CDR2 is FYNNEI. Trimming removed 6 bases from V and 6 bases from J, with 12 bases in between. The CDR3 reads CASSYRAVQPQHF. Written as DNA, the CDR3 is TGTGCCAGCAGCTACAGGGCAGTTCAGCCCCAGCATTTT. The whole variable domain, remainder taken from reference TRBV2 and TRBJ1-5, is EPEVTQTPSHQVTQMGQEVILRCVPISNHLYFYWYRQILGQKVEFLVSFYNNEISEKSEIFDDQFSVERPDGSNFTLKIRSTKLEDSAMYFCASSYRAVQPQHFGDGTRLSIL.

There are a few counts of this clone. The gene calls are TRBV6-5 and TRBJ1-1, with D hard to call. CDR1 is MNHEY and CDR2 is SVGAGI in the germline V gene. V was cut by 8 bases and J by 1 base, with 8 bases left in between. This CDR3 is built from 12 residues. The CDR3 region has the DNA TGTGCCAGCTTCACTAGGAACACTGAAGCTTTCTTT. As protein: CASFTRNTEAFF.

The rearrangement uses TRBV5-1 and TRBJ2-5, with D possibly TRBD2 on 5 matching bases. Germline CDR1 SGHRS, CDR2 YFSETQ. V lost 0 bases and J 5 bases, leaving 11 bases between the germline ends. The CDR3 runs 14 residues. The CDR3 here is CASSLGGRDETQYF. Here the CDR3 DNA reads TGCGCCAGCAGCTTGGGAGGGCGCGATGAGACCCAGTACTTC.